The T cell receptor beta chain under discussion was sequenced for a study of cytomegalovirus exposure and HLA in healthy donors. Study-wide findings and caveats: Association with HLA alleles at 0.05 false discovery rate was found for about 17,000 TCR beta sequences in a later analysis. Sequences of the TCR beta chain were said to predict the HLA-A and HLA-B alleles of most subjects accurately. The later analysis indicated that the majority of CMV-associated TCR beta chains appeared HLA-restricted. CMV antigen specificity was confirmed in vitro for a few CMV-associated chains.

With respect to this clone: The antigen remains undetermined.

Amplification used 60 Vbeta primers and 13 Jbeta primers. Method: immunoSEQ multiplex PCR; TCRdb's copy keeps in-frame clones and lacks some. The sample includes some 210,000 clones, under 85% of them seen just once. The CDR3 length is 14 residues. Germline V gene data show CDR1 as MDHEN and CDR2 as SYDVKM. V dropped 3 bases and J dropped 2 bases, with 10 bases sitting between them. This TCR derives from a woman aged 45 to 65 in good health and CMV-seropositive. Source material: PBMCs. The J gene is TRBJ1-1, the V gene TRBV28; tentatively, D is TRBD1 (6 bases). In DNA form, the CDR3 reads TGTGCCAGCAGTTTGGACAGCCCAAACACTGAAGCTTTCTTT. It is translated as CASSLDSPNTEAFF.